The rows below give T cell receptor beta chains drawn from one sample of a study of CD4 T cells in relation to SARS-CoV-2 and coronaviruses. Their antigens are not known. Generated by immunoSEQ multiplex PCR, the TCRdb table keeps only in-frame clones and is missing some. The sample contains 35,000 to 45,000 clones, over 75% of which appear only once. The sequenced sample consisted of memory CD4+ T cells from PBMCs, cultured in vitro. These receptors were taken from an adult with COVID-19. The CDR3 runs from the conserved cysteine through the conserved F or W. D genes are given only for firm matches.

D gene: TRBD2
V gene: TRBV4-2
J gene: TRBJ2-4
CDR3 protein: CASSQVVVGLAGDRRAKNIQYF

D gene: TRBD2
V gene: TRBV7-2
J gene: TRBJ2-5
CDR3 protein: CASSLALGLAETQYF

D gene: NA
V gene: TRBV29-1
J gene: TRBJ2-6
CDR3 protein: CSVAGSGFSGANVLTF

D gene: NA
V gene: TRBV27
J gene: TRBJ1-2
CDR3 protein: CASSPGPAGYTF

D gene: TRBD1
V gene: TRBV3-1/TRBV3-2
J gene: TRBJ1-5
CDR3 protein: CASSQEGTEYSNQPQHF

D gene: TRBD2
V gene: TRBV5-1
J gene: TRBJ2-2
CDR3 protein: CASSYPETSGRAGGYTGELFF

D gene: NA
V gene: TRBV28
J gene: TRBJ1-3
CDR3 protein: CATIDGGATSGNTIYF

D gene: NA
V gene: TRBV24-1
J gene: TRBJ1-2
CDR3 protein: CATSDAGRTGSYTF

D gene: NA
V gene: TRBV12-5
J gene: TRBJ2-3
CDR3 protein: CASGLAADTQYF

D gene: NA
V gene: TRBV7-9
J gene: TRBJ2-3
CDR3 protein: CASSPSRGNPRTDTQYF

D gene: NA
V gene: TRBV7-9
J gene: TRBJ2-7
CDR3 protein: CASSFADSSYEQYF

D gene: NA
V gene: TRBV5-4
J gene: TRBJ2-1
CDR3 protein: CASSLRDGSSYNEQFF

D gene: NA
V gene: TRBV7-9
J gene: TRBJ1-4
CDR3 protein: CASSLSVNSNEKLFF

D gene: NA
V gene: TRBV28
J gene: TRBJ1-5
CDR3 protein: CASSLSRAYSNQPQHF

D gene: TRBD2
V gene: TRBV30
J gene: TRBJ2-7
CDR3 protein: CAATPLGLAGREQYF

D gene: NA
V gene: TRBV3-1/TRBV3-2
J gene: TRBJ2-4
CDR3 protein: CASSRRSYPNIQYF

D gene: NA
V gene: TRBV27
J gene: TRBJ2-7
CDR3 protein: CASKTGTPPFYEQYF

D gene: NA
V gene: TRBV24-1
J gene: TRBJ2-2
CDR3 protein: CATSDYRDTGELFF

D gene: NA
V gene: TRBV7-9
J gene: TRBJ2-3
CDR3 protein: CASSSTDTQYF

D gene: NA
V gene: TRBV27
J gene: TRBJ2-7
CDR3 protein: CASSSGTKRVPSYEQYF

D gene: TRBD1
V gene: TRBV3-1/TRBV3-2
J gene: TRBJ1-4
CDR3 protein: CASSRQGVEKLFF

D gene: NA
V gene: TRBV5-1
J gene: TRBJ2-1
CDR3 protein: CASSSGTRPGGWTYNEQFF

D gene: TRBD2
V gene: TRBV20-1
J gene: TRBJ2-5
CDR3 protein: CSASIGGSGETQYF

D gene: NA
V gene: TRBV7-2
J gene: TRBJ1-6
CDR3 protein: CASSPQGQTDVSSPLHF

D gene: NA
V gene: TRBV7-9
J gene: TRBJ1-2
CDR3 protein: CASSLGGWNYGYTF

D gene: NA
V gene: TRBV30
J gene: TRBJ2-2
CDR3 protein: CAWSSVLQPGTGELFF

D gene: NA
V gene: TRBV30
J gene: TRBJ2-3
CDR3 protein: CAWSALGSDTQYF

D gene: TRBD2
V gene: TRBV25-1
J gene: TRBJ2-7
CDR3 protein: CASSRTSGSYEQYF

D gene: TRBD2
V gene: TRBV7-6
J gene: TRBJ2-5
CDR3 protein: CASSSGFWTSASQETQYF

D gene: NA
V gene: TRBV11-2
J gene: TRBJ1-4
CDR3 protein: CASSSAGAEKLFF

D gene: NA
V gene: TRBV18
J gene: TRBJ1-5
CDR3 protein: CASSRFREGDQPQHF

D gene: TRBD2
V gene: TRBV5-1
J gene: TRBJ2-1
CDR3 protein: CASSPTSGRGNEQFF

D gene: NA
V gene: TRBV6-1
J gene: TRBJ2-7
CDR3 protein: CASSENRRRTYEQYF

D gene: NA
V gene: TRBV5-6
J gene: TRBJ2-7
CDR3 protein: CASSLPRDAGHEQYF

D gene: NA
V gene: TRBV12-3/TRBV12-4
J gene: TRBJ2-3
CDR3 protein: CASSLGRGDTQYF

D gene: TRBD2
V gene: TRBV27
J gene: TRBJ2-2
CDR3 protein: CASTWGGPNTGELFF